This T cell receptor (beta chain) was observed in a study of metastatic and nonmetastatic thyroid tumors. TCRdb reprocessed the PCR reads via MiXCR. The table includes 85,000 to 100,000 clones, about 12% detected once. This clone appeared many times. The sample contains more than one DNA sequence encoding this CDR3. The CDR3 has 14 amino acids. Germline V gene lookup returns CDR1 GTSNPN and CDR2 SVGIG (reference sequence). The V end was cut by 4 bases, the J end by 0 bases, with 12 bases between. Until they underwent thyroid surgery, no patient had received any treatment. The specimen was blood. The chain is built from TRBV30 and TRBJ1-2; no reliable D call. This sequence was found in a female donor with papillary thyroid cancer or a benign thyroid nodule (not recorded which). Some clones in this sample may be carry-over from other donors' samples. CDR3 sequence (DNA): TGTGCCTGGAATATAGGCTCTACTAACTATGGCTACACCTTC. Translated: CAWNIGSTNYGYTF.